These T cell receptor beta chains were read from a single sample in a study of shared clonotypes between healthy human individuals. Sequencing was performed with immunoSEQ multiplex PCR; in TCRdb, only in-frame clones are kept and a portion is missing. This sample has more than 2,000,000 clones, with just over 90% found just once. Sample: naive CD4+ T cells sorted from blood. The source of these receptors is a man between 18 and 35 years old in good health. Both conserved end residues are trimmed from each CDR3.

V	CDR3
TRBV9	ASTGLAGGPEETQY
TRBV28	ASSLTGSGTQY
TRBV6-6	ASLVRGSGTEAF
TRBV27	ASSLRGSYGYT
TRBV7-2	ASSLQHNSNQPQH
TRBV18	ASSPVPYDNSPLH
TRBV28	ASSTARVPSGNTIY
TRBV5-1	ASSSGLLGADQETQY
TRBV5-5	ASSPQGVREQF
TRBV6-5	ASSPSQGTQY
TRBV7-2	ASSYGTSVTDTQY
TRBV6-5	ASSPTGDYEQY
TRBV4-2	ASSPQAAKSGEKLF
TRBV14	ASSQKTGIRTGYT
TRBV6-1	ASRRTGVTEAF
TRBV7-9	ASSFSLAGVEQF
TRBV11-2	ASSFAALSGISYEQY
TRBV7-9	ASSLARGTSGRGGEQY
TRBV12-5	ASGNSGSTDTQY
TRBV4-1	ASRSKPGDEQF
TRBV7-2	ASSLGGSSDTQY
TRBV6-1	ASSLQGAQPQH
TRBV27	ASSPLAGGPRGETQY
TRBV5-1	ASSISGSLRDTEAF
TRBV15	ATSPGTSGHYEQY
TRBV10-3	AISSDGNTEAF
TRBV6-1	SGEGLSTDTQY
TRBV15	ATSREGTSKHEQY
TRBV5-1	ASSFRQGYEQY
TRBV2	ASSEAGTRTSLNEQF
TRBV5-6	ASSLRAVTNEKLF
TRBV9	ASSVVGGSWNEQF
TRBV7-8	AVPSFSGGGQETQY
TRBV6-1	ASSEALQVGGNLNTEAF
TRBV10-3	AIRAGSNQPQH
TRBV5-4	ASSLGGQDNYEQY
TRBV5-1	ASSLEGQGYQPQH
TRBV7-9	ASSFVTGSNTEAF
TRBV7-9	ASSYTTGSYEQY
TRBV6-5	ASSYSQSSYNEQF
TRBV28	ASMDTGELF
TRBV4-3	ASSQEGRYTGELF
TRBV30	ASTRQGTYEQY
TRBV4-2	ASSQGGNQPQH
TRBV5-4	ASSLYAGSDEQF
TRBV2	ASSEGQGVYNSPLH
TRBV7-2	ASSLAGFGSPLH
TRBV6-5	ASSYSGLNNYGYT
TRBV15	ATSRDTGLPTYRQETQY
TRBV2	ASSLGVTYNSPLH